This TCR beta chain came from a study of PD-L1 blockade in urothelial cancer. Germline V gene lookup returns CDR1 SGHTA and CDR2 FQGTGA. Losses at the gene ends were 5 bases for V and 6 bases for J; bases not matched to a gene: 3. CDR3 length: 13 residues. Method: immunoSEQ multiplex PCR; TCRdb's copy keeps in-frame clones and lacks some. The sample comprises 45,000 to 60,000 clones, about 90% of which are singletons, and 6.5% to 8% rests with the top ten. The chain is built from TRBV7-3 and TRBJ2-1, with 8 bases matching TRBD2. This TCR came from a man between 60 and 75 years old with urothelial cancer. The material was PBMCs, obtained around atezolizumab (anti-PD-L1) treatment. For the CDR3, the DNA is TGTGCCAGCAGCCCCAGCGGGGGCAATGAGCAGTTCTTC. This translates into CASSPSGGNEQFF.